Given below is one TCR beta chain in context. Its antigen is undetermined. These data originate in a study of OX40 agonist ivuxolimab in advanced cancers. The overall study: Three patients had partial responses: one hepatocellular carcinoma, two cutaneous melanoma.

Study-wide results and limits: Partly responding patients at 0.1-3.0 mg/kg showed some of the smallest clonal expansion. The study found that CD8+ T cells averaged more expanded clones than CD4+.

The V gene lost 2 bases and the J gene lost 2 bases, with 4 bases spanning the gap. Per germline, CDR1 SNHLY and CDR2 FYNNEI. The length of the CDR3 is 13 residues. The assay was immunoSEQ multiplex PCR, and TCRdb's table has in-frame clones only and misses some. The sample lists under 50,000 clones, 65% to 90% occurring once. The sequencing here drew on CD4+ or CD8+ T cells sorted from blood, taken in a trial of the OX40 agonist ivuxolimab. The genes are TRBV2 and TRBJ1-3; D not certain. This receptor was identified in an adult with an advanced solid tumor such as melanoma, head and neck, liver or kidney cancer. The CDR3, as DNA: TGTGCCAGCAGTGAAATACCTGGAAACACCATATATTTT. As protein: CASSEIPGNTIYF. The entire variable domain, with the rest obtained from reference TRBV2 and TRBJ1-3, is as follows: EPEVTQTPSHQVTQMGQEVILRCVPISNHLYFYWYRQILGQKVEFLVSFYNNEISEKSEIFDDQFSVERPDGSNFTLKIRSTKLEDSAMYFCASSEIPGNTIYFGEGSWLTVV.